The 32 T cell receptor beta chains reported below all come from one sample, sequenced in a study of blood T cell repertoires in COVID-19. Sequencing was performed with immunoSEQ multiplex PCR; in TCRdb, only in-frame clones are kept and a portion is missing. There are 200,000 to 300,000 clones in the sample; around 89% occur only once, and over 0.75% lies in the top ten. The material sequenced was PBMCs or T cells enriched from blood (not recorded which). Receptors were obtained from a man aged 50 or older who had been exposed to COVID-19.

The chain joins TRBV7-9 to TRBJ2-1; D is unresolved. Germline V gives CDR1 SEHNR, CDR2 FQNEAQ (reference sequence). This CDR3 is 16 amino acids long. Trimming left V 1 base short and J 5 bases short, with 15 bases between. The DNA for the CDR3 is TGTGCCAGCAGCTTAGTAGTTAGTGCAGGAAACAATGAGCAGTTCTTC. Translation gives CASSLVVSAGNNEQFF.

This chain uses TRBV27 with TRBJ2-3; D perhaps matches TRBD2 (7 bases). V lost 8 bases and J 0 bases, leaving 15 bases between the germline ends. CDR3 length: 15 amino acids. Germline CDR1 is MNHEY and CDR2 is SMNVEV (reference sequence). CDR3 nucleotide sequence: TGTGCCAGCGAGGGGAGGGGGGAAAGCACAGATACGCAGTATTTT. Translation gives CASEGRGESTDTQYF.

The CDR3 DNA sequence: TGTGCCAGCAGTTACGCCGGACAGCGCGGGGGCTACACCTTC. Translated: CASSYAGQRGGYTF. This rearrangement joins TRBV6-2 or TRBV6-3 to TRBJ1-2; D might be TRBD1 (6 bases). This CDR3 is 14 amino acids long. Germline CDR1 reads MNHEY; CDR2 reads SVGEGT. Between the trimmed V and J ends, which lost 2 bases and 8 bases, there was a span of 15 bases.

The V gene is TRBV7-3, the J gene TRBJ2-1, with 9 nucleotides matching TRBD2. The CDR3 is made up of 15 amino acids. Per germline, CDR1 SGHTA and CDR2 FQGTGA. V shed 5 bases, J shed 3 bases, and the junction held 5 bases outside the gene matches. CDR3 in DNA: TGTGCCAGCAGCGCCGGACTAGCGATCTACAATGAGCAGTTCTTC. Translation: CASSAGLAIYNEQFF.

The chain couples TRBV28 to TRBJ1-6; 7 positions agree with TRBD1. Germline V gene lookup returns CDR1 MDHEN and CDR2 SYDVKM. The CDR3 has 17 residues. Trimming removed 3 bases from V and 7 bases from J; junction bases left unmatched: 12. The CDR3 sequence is CASSLPLSGRGNSPLHF. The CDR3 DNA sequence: TGTGCCAGCAGTTTGCCGTTGTCTGGCAGGGGGAATTCACCCCTCCACTTT.

CDR3 sequence (DNA): TGTGCCAGTAGTATCATCCTGCCGGGACATTTTTCCACTGAAGCTTTCTTT. Its translation is CASSIILPGHFSTEAFF. The chain is built from TRBV19 and TRBJ1-1; a possible D gene is TRBD1 (6 bases). The CDR3 consists of 17 residues. Germline-derived CDR1 and CDR2 are LNHDA and SQIVND (reference sequence). V shed 3 bases and J shed 4 bases, with 21 bases lying between them.

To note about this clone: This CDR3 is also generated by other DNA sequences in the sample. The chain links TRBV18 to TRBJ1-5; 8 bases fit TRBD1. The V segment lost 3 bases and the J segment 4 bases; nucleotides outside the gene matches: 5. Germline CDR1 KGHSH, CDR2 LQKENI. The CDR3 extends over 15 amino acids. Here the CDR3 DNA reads TGTGCCAGCTCACCTGGACAGGGCTTAAATCAGCCCCAGCATTTT. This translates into CASSPGQGLNQPQHF.

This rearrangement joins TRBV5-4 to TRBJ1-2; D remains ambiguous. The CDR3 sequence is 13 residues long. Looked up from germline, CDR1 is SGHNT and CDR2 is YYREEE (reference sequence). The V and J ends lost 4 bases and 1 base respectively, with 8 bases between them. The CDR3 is CASSPTVNYGYTF. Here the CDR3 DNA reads TGTGCCAGCAGCCCAACAGTTAACTATGGCTACACCTTC.

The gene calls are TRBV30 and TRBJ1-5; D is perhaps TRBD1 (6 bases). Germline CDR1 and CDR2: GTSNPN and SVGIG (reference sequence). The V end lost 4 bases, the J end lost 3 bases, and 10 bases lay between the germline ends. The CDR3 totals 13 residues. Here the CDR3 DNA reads TGTGCCTGGACTAGGGGGTACAATCAGCCCCAGCATTTT. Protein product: CAWTRGYNQPQHF.

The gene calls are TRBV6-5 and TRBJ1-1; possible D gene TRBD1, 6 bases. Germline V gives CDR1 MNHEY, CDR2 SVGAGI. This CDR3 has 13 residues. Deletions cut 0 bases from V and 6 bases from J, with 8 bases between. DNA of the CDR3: TGTGCCAGCAGTTACTCAGGGGGACCTGAAGCTTTCTTT. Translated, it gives CASSYSGGPEAFF.

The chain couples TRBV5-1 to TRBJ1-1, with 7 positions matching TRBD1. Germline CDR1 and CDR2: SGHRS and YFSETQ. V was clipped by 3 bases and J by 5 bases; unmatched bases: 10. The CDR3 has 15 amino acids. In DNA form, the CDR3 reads TGCGCCAGCAGCTCTCTGACAGGGTCGTCTACTGAAGCTTTCTTT. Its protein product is CASSSLTGSSTEAFF.

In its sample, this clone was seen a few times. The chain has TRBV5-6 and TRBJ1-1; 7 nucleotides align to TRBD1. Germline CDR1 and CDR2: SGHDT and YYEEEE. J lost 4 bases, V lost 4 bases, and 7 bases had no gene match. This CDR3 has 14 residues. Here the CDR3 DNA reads TGTGCCAGCAGCCTAGACAGGGTGGCCACTGAAGCTTTCTTT. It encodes CASSLDRVATEAFF.

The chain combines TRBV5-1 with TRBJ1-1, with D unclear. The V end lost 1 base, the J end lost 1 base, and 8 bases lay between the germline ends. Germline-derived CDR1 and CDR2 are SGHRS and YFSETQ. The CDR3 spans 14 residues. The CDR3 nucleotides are TGCGCCAGCAGCTTGCTCCCGGGGAACACTGAAGCTTTCTTT. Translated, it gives CASSLLPGNTEAFF.

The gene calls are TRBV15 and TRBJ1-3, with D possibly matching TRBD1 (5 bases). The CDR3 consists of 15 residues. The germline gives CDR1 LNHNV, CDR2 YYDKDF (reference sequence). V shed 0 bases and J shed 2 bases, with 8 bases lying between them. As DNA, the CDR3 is TGTGCCACCAGCAGAGATTGGGGGGCTGGAAACACCATATATTTT. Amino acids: CATSRDWGAGNTIYF.

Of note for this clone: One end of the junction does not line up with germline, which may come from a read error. The CDR3 DNA follows: TGTGCCAGCAGCTTAGTGGCACTAGCGGGAGGCCTGATCTTC. Amino acids: CASSLVALAGGLIF. The rearrangement links TRBV11-3 to TRBJ2-1; 12 nucleotides agree with TRBD2. Germline V gene data show CDR1 as SGHNT and CDR2 as YENEEA. CDR3 length: 14 amino acids.

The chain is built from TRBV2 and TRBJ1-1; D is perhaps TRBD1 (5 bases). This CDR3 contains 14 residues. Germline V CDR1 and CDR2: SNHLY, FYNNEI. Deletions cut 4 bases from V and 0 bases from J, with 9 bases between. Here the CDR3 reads CASSVLGVNTEAFF. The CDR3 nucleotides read TGTGCCAGCAGTGTTTTAGGGGTGAACACTGAAGCTTTCTTT.

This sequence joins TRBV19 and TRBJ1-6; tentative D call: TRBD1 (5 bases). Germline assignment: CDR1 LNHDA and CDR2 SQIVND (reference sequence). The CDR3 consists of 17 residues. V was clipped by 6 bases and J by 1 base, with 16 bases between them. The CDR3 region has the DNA TGTGCCAGTAGACCCCGGACGGGGGTGTCCTATAATTCACCCCTCCACTTT. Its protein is CASRPRTGVSYNSPLHF.

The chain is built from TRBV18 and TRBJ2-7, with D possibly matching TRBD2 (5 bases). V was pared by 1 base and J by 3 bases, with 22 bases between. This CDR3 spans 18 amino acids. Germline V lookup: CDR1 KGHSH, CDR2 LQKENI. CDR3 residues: CASSPLTSRRRISYEQYF. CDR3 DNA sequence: TGTGCCAGCTCACCACTAACTTCAAGGAGGAGGATTAGCTACGAGCAGTACTTC.

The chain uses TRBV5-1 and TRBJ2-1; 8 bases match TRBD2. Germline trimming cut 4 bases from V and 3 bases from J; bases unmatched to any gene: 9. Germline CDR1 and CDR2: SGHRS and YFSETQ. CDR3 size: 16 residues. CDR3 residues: CASSELGRADYNEQFF. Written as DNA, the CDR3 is TGCGCCAGCAGCGAACTCGGGAGGGCCGACTACAATGAGCAGTTCTTC. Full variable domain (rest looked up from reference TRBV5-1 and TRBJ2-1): KAGVTQTPRYLIKTRGQQVTLSCSPISGHRSVSWYQQTPGQGLQFLFEYFSETQRNKGNFPGRFSGRQFSNSRSEMNVSTLELGDSALYLCASSELGRADYNEQFFGPGTRLTVL.

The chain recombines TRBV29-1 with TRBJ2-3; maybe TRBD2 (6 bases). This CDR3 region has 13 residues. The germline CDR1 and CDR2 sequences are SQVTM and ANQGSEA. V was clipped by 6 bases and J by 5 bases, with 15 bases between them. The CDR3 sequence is CSVGTSGGDTQYF. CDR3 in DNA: TGCAGCGTCGGGACTTCTGGAGGAGATACGCAGTATTTT.

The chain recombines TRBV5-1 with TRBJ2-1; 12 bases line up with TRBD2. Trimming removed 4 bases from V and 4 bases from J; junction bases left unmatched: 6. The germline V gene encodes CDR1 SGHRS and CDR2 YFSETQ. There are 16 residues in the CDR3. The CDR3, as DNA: TGCGCCAGCAGCCCCGGGACTAGCGGGCCTTACAATGAGCAGTTCTTC. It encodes CASSPGTSGPYNEQFF.

Here the CDR3 reads CASSVDGGMYQPQHF. The CDR3 DNA is TGTGCCAGCAGCGTAGATGGGGGGATGTATCAGCCCCAGCATTTT. The chain is built from TRBV9 and TRBJ1-5; tentatively, D is TRBD1 (5 bases). The V end was cut by 0 bases, the J end by 5 bases, with 12 bases between. CDR1 SGDLS and CDR2 YYNGEE come from the germline V gene. The CDR3 is made up of 15 amino acids.

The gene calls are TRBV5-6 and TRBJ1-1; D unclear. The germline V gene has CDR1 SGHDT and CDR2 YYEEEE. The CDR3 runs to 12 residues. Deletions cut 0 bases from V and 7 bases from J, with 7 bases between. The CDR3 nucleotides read TGTGCCAGCAGCTTGGCGGGGAGTGAAGCTTTCTTT. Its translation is CASSLAGSEAFF.

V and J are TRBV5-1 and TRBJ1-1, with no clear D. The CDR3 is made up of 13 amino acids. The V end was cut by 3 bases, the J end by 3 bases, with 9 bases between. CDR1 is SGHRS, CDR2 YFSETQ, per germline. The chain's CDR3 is CASSYFGDTEAFF. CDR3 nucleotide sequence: TGCGCCAGCAGCTACTTCGGGGACACTGAAGCTTTCTTT.

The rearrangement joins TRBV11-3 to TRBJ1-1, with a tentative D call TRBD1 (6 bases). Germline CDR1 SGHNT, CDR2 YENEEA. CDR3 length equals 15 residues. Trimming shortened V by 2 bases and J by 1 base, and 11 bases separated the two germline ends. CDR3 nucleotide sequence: TGTGCCAGCAGCTTAATGGGACAAACGAACACTGAAGCTTTCTTT. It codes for CASSLMGQTNTEAFF.

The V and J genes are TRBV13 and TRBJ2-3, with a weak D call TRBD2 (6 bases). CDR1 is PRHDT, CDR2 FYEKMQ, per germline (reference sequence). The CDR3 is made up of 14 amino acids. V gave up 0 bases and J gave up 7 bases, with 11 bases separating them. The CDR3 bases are TGTGCCAGCAGCTTAGGCACCGGGAGAAATACGCAGTATTTT. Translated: CASSLGTGRNTQYF. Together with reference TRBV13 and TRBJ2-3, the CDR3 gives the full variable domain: AAGVIQSPRHLIKEKRETATLKCYPIPRHDTVYWYQQGPGQDPQFLISFYEKMQSDKGSIPDRFSAQQFSDYHSELNMSSLELGDSALYFCASSLGTGRNTQYFGPGTRLTVL.

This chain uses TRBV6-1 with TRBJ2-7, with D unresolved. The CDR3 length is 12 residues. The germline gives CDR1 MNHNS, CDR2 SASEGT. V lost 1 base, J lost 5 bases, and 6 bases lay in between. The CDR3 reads CASSEVENEQYV. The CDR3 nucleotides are TGTGCCAGCAGTGAAGTAGAGAACGAGCAGTACGTC.

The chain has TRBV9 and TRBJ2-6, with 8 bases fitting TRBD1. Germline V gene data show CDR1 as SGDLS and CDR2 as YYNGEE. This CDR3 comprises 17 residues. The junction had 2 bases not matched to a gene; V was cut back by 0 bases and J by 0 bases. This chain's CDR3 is CASSVVTGGSGANVLTF. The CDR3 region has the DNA TGTGCCAGCAGCGTAGTAACAGGGGGCTCTGGGGCCAACGTCCTGACTTTC.

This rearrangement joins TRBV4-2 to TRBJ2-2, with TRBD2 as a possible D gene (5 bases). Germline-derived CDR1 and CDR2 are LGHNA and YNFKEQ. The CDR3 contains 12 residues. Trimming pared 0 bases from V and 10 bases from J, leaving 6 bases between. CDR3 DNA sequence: TGTGCCAGCAGCCAAGATCGGGAGGAGCTGTTTTTT. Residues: CASSQDREELFF.

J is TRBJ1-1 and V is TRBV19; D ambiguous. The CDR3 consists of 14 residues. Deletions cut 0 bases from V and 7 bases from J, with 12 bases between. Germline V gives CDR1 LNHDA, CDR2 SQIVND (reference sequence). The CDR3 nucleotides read TGTGCCAGTAGTATAGAGCCAGGAAGTAATGAAGCTTTCTTT. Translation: CASSIEPGSNEAFF.

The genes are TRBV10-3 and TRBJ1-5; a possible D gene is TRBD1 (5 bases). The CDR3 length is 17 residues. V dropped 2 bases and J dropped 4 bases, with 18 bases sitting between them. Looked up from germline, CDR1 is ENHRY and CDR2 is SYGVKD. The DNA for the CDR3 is TGTGCCATCAGTGAGCTCTGGGGCAGCGCAAAGAATCAGCCCCAGCATTTT. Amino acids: CAISELWGSAKNQPQHF.

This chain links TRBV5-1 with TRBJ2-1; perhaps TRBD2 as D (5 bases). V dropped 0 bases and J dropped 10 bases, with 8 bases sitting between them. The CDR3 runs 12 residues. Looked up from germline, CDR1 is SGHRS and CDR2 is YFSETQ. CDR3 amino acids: CASSLGPGEQFF. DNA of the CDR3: TGCGCCAGCAGCTTGGGGCCGGGGGAGCAGTTCTTC.